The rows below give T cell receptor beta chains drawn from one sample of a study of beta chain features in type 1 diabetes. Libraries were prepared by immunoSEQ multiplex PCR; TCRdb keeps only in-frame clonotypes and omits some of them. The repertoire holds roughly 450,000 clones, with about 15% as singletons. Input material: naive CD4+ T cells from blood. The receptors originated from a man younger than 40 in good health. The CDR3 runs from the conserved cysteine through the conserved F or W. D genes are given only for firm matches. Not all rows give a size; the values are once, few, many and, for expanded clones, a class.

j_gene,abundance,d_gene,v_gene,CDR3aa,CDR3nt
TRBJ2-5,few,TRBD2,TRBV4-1,CASGRTSGGQETQYF,TGCGCCAGCGGACGGACTAGCGGGGGACAAGAGACCCAGTACTTC
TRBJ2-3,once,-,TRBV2,CASSGFGSPTDTQYF,TGTGCCAGCAGTGGGTTCGGTTCCCCGACGGATACGCAGTATTTT
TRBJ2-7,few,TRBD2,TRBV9,CASSVGAGDEQYF,TGTGCCAGCAGCGTAGGAGCGGGGGACGAGCAGTACTTC
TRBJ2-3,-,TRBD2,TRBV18,CASSPITSGRAAGTDTQYF,TGTGCCAGCTCACCGATAACTAGCGGGAGGGCCGCAGGCACAGATACGCAGTATTTT
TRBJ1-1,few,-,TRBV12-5,CASGLDTMNTEAFF,TGTGCTAGTGGTTTGGACACCATGAACACTGAAGCTTTCTTT
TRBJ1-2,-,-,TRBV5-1,CASSLDAEGYTF,TGCGCCAGCAGCTTGGATGCCGAGGGCTACACCTTC
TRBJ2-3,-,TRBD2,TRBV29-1,CSAGTGKILAGADTQYF,TGCAGCGCTGGGACAGGGAAAATACTAGCGGGAGCAGATACGCAGTATTTT
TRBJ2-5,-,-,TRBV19,CASSIVRDQETQYF,TGTGCCAGTAGTATCGTCAGGGACCAAGAGACCCAGTACTTC
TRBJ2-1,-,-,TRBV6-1,CASSEIGLNEQFF,TGTGCCAGCAGTGAAATAGGTCTCAATGAGCAGTTCTTC
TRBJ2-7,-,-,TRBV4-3,CASSQEFRVDEQYF,TGCGCCAGCAGCCAAGAATTCCGGGTTGATGAGCAGTACTTC
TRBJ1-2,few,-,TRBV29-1,CSDGRGGGYTF,TGCAGCGACGGACGGGGCGGTGGCTACACCTTC
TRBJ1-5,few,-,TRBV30,CAWSVPVGRANQPQHF,TGTGCCTGGAGTGTACCGGTCGGCAGGGCCAATCAGCCCCAGCATTTT
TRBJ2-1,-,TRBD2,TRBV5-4,CASSTSGRTYNEQFF,TGTGCCAGCAGCACAAGCGGGAGAACCTACAATGAGCAGTTCTTC
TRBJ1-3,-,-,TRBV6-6,CASSLGAVTVGNTIYF,TGTGCCAGCAGCCTAGGCGCGGTAACAGTTGGAAACACCATATATTTT